The clone carrying this T cell receptor (beta chain) was seen a single time. What it recognizes is unknown. Sequencing was performed with immunoSEQ multiplex PCR; in TCRdb, only in-frame clones are kept and a portion is missing. The sample holds 2 million to 2.5 million clones; 80% to 95% are singletons and the top ten take approximately 0.4%. This sample is drawn from a study of shared clonotypes between healthy human individuals. Notes on the study in general: Shared across a few donors were 5% to 6% of the naive CD4 clonotypes.

This receptor was obtained from a man in his late teens or twenties in good health. Some clones in this sample may be carry-over from other donors' samples. Sequenced material: naive CD4+ T cells from PBMCs. Described subset: CD45RA+ positively selected.

The CDR3: CASSNRGALNTEAFF. CDR3 sequence (DNA): TGTGCCAGCAGTAACCGCGGGGCCCTGAACACTGAAGCTTTCTTT. The chain recombines TRBV2 with TRBJ1-1; maybe TRBD1 (5 bases). Trimming pared 5 bases from V and 0 bases from J, leaving 13 bases between. Germline CDR1 SNHLY, CDR2 FYNNEI. The CDR3 covers 15 residues.